Reported below is one TCR beta chain. This clone was recorded only once. The antigen it binds to is not known. Base qualities are not provided; no much larger clone lies one nucleotide away. This sample was taken from a study of long-term antiretroviral therapy in people with HIV (dated by TCRdb to between 2021 and 2023). Notes on the research overall: The earliest samples were collected approximately a decade before the 2015 WHO recommendation for immediate ART, a period when ART was typically delayed until CD4 counts fell. This retrospective serial study examined whether starting ART and sustained HIV suppression were associated with changes in the composition and diversity of the TRB repertoire in peripheral blood. From some 30 adults with confirmed HIV infection, the cohort provided over 150 cryopreserved PBMC samples, gathered serially across a mean of about 6 years (range 1-12). Of the roughly 30 participants with HIV, 10 to 11 were female. No cross-contamination during QIAcube processing was shown when test extractions of a monoclonal T-cell line were performed alongside a few dozen polyclonal samples.

Sequencing of the TRB variable region was done with the immunoSEQ hsTCRB v3.0 assay at survey level resolution. The targeted TRB sequencing depth was roughly 40,000-50,000 T-cell genomes per sample. An Illumina MiSeq with a v3 150-cycle kit was used to sequence the pooled TRB libraries. For the original study's pipeline: Repertoire analysis ran in R within a reproducible Nextflow workflow covering QC, data transformation and analysis. LymphoSeq2, an R package for AIRR-Seq data exploration, was used to implement custom analyses. After excluding a handful of samples that yielded fewer than 5000 total TRB sequences, approximately 170 HIV repertoires remained for analysis. Of the approximately 190 retained HIV repertoires, 55 to 60 were collected before and 129 after ART initiation. Repertoires were downsampled to 5000 TRB nucleotide sequences, with summary statistics averaged over 100 downsampling iterations. TRB sequences were retained for analysis only if CDR3 regions of at least seven amino acids were present. Two measures captured diversity: a Shannon entropy-derived clonality score and the Gini coefficient. In the repertoire networks, any two of the top 5000 CDR3 amino acid sequences were linked whenever the two sequences differed by an edit distance of one. For TRB CDR3 amino acid sequences, antigen specificity groups and MHC restriction were predicted with GLIPH2. CDR3 amino acid sequences were matched against VDJdb and McPAS-TCR to flag known CMV, EBV, HIV or tissue antigen associations. Pre-ART, post-ART and control groups were compared with Wilcoxon signed-rank tests and Holm-Bonferroni correction. In TCRdb, the immuneACCESS table is reduced to in-frame sequences with V and J assigned. These tables do not hold every clone; where another copy was compared, an unresolved V gene accounts for under half, and the others remain unexplained. V and J calls and clone size are those listed in that table; D and trimming were worked out from the DNA. The sample table holds thousands of clones, of which roughly 70% were seen once. Around 8% of the sample is in the top ten clones.

Participants were included only if at least one PBMC sample before ART initiation and at least two post-ART samples were available. Every participant with HIV received treatment in the United States of America. Before DNA extraction, cryopreserved samples of about 1-11 million PBMC were thawed and then washed. At the time of the earliest PBMC sample, participants with HIV were aged between about 23 and 55 years. Each participant contributed PBMC samples from 1-4 timepoints before ART initiation and 2-8 timepoints after ART initiation, with a median of 7 samples. For every participant, serial HIV viral load, CD4+ T-cell count, ART history and demographic data were obtained. A Qiagen kit on a QIAcube was used to extract genomic DNA from unsorted PBMC, with samples processed in batches of 12. What the authors observed across the whole study: Since PBMC availability was limited, sequencing covered only the TCR beta chain, with no alpha chain pairing. At every time point, the repertoire was dominated by expanded TRB clones first identified before ART initiation, although this dominance fluctuated and, in many PLHIV, declined after ART. Starting ART was linked to a significant rise in TRB diversity, yet even after long-term ART the diversity remained significantly lower than in transplant donor controls. Because cell numbers in pre-ART samples were limited, unsorted PBMC were profiled instead of sorted CD4+ and CD8+ T cells. The samples span the years 2004 to 2017, and the ART regimens used at that time may not be as effective as current regimens. Narrower CDR3 length ranges were observed in HIV repertoires than in controls, and an antigen-experienced repertoire with only a slight naive shift after ART was suggested by the network structure. Inferences about post-ART repertoire changes were limited because no data were available on ART adherence, viral resistance or therapy changes.

The CDR3 runs 14 residues from the cysteine to the phenylalanine. The read is trimmed to its CDR3 DNA, 42 bases read in frame from base 1. V is clipped by 5 bases and J by 5 bases, and the sequence between their germline boundaries is 13 bases long. For CDR1 and CDR2, the germline V gene lists SGDLS and YYNGEE. Sequencing was performed on unsorted PBMCs, taken 0.1 years before starting antiretroviral therapy. This sequence was found in a man aged 18 to 30 with HIV. This chain is built from TRBV9 and TRBJ2-2; matching of 6 bases hints at TRBD2 as the D gene. Here the CDR3 is given as CASREARGTGELFF. The DNA sequence follows: TGTGCCAGCAGGGAGGCACGGGGGACCGGGGAGCTGTTTTTT.